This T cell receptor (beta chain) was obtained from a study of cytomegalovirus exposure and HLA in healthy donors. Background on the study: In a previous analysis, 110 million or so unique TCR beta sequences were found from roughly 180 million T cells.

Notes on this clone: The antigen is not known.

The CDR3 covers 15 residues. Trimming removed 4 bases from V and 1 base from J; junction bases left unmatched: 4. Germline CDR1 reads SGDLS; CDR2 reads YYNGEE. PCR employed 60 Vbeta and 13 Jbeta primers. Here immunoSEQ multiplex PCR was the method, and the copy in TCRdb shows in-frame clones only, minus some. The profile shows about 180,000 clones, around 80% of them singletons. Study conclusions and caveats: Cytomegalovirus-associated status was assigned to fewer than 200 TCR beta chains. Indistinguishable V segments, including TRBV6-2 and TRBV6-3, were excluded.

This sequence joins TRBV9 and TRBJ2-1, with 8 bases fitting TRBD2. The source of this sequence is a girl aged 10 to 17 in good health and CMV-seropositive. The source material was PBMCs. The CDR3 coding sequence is TGTGCCAGCAGCCCATTAGCGGGATCCTACAATGAGCAGTTCTTC. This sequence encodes CASSPLAGSYNEQFF.